Presented here are 31 T cell receptor beta chains from one specimen sequenced in a study of a mutant IDH1 vaccine in newly diagnosed glioma. Their antigen targets remain unknown. Time point specified: week 5, during vaccination. Alongside topical imiquimod, each dose of vaccine comprised 300 ug of mutant IDH1 20-mer peptide. Profiling relied on immunoSEQ multiplex PCR, and the TCRdb table lists in-frame clones only, not all of them. The profile shows some 51,000 clones, over 75% of them singletons. The material was PBMCs, obtained from a glioma patient whose treatment included an IDH1 peptide vaccine. The receptors derive from a man aged 50 to 59 with glioma.

This CDR3 reads CASSFGGNTGELFF. In nucleotides, the CDR3 is TGTGCCAGCTCGTTTGGAGGAAACACCGGGGAGCTGTTTTTT. V is TRBV2 and J is TRBJ2-2; tentative D call: TRBD2 (5 bases). Germline V gives CDR1 SNHLY, CDR2 FYNNEI. Trimming pared 8 bases from V and 2 bases from J, leaving 12 bases between. CDR3 length equals 14 residues.

This clone was detected once. The rearrangement joins TRBV5-1 to TRBJ1-4, with D unclear. The CDR3 is 15 residues long. V dropped 2 bases and J dropped 8 bases, with 16 bases sitting between them. Germline V gene lookup returns CDR1 SGHRS and CDR2 YFSETQ. CDR3 protein: CASSLGQSLGEKLFF. Here the CDR3 DNA reads TGCGCCAGCAGCTTAGGGCAGTCTCTTGGGGAAAAACTGTTTTTT.

This clone was detected only once. The chain links TRBV5-6 to TRBJ1-1, with D uncertain. This CDR3 contains 13 residues. Germline V lookup: CDR1 SGHDT, CDR2 YYEEEE. Trimming removed 0 bases at V and 8 bases at J, with 11 bases between. CDR3 in amino acids: CASSLARKTEAFF. The DNA of the CDR3 is TGTGCCAGCAGCTTGGCCAGGAAAACGGAAGCTTTCTTT.

This clone was seen only a few times. The gene calls are TRBV4-1 and TRBJ2-7; 7 nucleotides agree with TRBD1. The CDR3 is 15 residues long. J lost 3 bases, V lost 1 base, and 6 bases had no gene match. Germline CDR1 is MGHRA and CDR2 is YSYEKL. The CDR3 DNA follows: TGCGCCAGCAGCCAAGTCAGAGACAGGGACTACGAGCAGTACTTC. It encodes CASSQVRDRDYEQYF.

The chain carries TRBV18 and TRBJ2-1, with unresolved D. Germline V gives CDR1 KGHSH, CDR2 LQKENI. The CDR3 contains 15 residues. Trimming removed 5 bases from V and 4 bases from J, with 15 bases in between. The CDR3 protein is CASSIGGYSYNEQFF. The CDR3 region has the DNA TGTGCCAGCTCAATCGGTGGCTACTCATACAATGAGCAGTTCTTC. The full variable domain, with the rest looked up from reference TRBV18 and TRBJ2-1, is NAGVMQNPRHLVRRRGQEARLRCSPMKGHSHVYWYRQLPEEGLKFMVYLQKENIIDESGMPKERFSAEFPKEGPSILRIQQVVRGDSAAYFCASSIGGYSYNEQFFGPGTRLTVL.

This sequence joins TRBV6-5 and TRBJ2-5, with D unclear. V gave up 2 bases and J gave up 2 bases, with 0 bases separating them. The CDR3 is made up of 11 amino acids. From germline, CDR1 is MNHEY and CDR2 SVGAGI. The DNA for the CDR3 is TGTGCCAGCAGTTACCAAGAGACCCAGTACTTC. It specifies CASSYQETQYF.

The chain combines TRBV7-2 with TRBJ1-5, with D possibly being TRBD1 (5 bases). The CDR3 is 17 residues long. Germline V gene sequence: CDR1 SGHTA, CDR2 FQGNSA. With 1 base removed from V and 7 bases from J, the gap between germline ends came to 20 bases. This CDR3 reads CASSLGGGQAVRQPQHF. In DNA form, the CDR3 reads TGTGCCAGCAGCTTAGGGGGGGGTCAGGCAGTACGGCAGCCCCAGCATTTT.

The rearrangement joins TRBV4-1 to TRBJ1-6; TRBD1 is a possible D gene (5 bases). The germline V gene has CDR1 MGHRA and CDR2 YSYEKL. The CDR3 extends over 16 amino acids. The ends were cut back, 1 base at V and 4 bases at J, with 11 bases in the middle. Here the CDR3 reads CASSQAGAEYNSPLHF. In DNA form, the CDR3 reads TGCGCCAGCAGCCAAGCCGGGGCGGAATATAATTCACCCCTCCACTTT.

The rearrangement uses TRBV6-1 and TRBJ1-1; D gene uncertain. V was clipped by 2 bases and J by 4 bases, with 8 bases between them. The germline gives CDR1 MNHNS, CDR2 SASEGT. The CDR3 runs to 13 residues. CDR3 in amino acids: CASSESGGTEAFF. CDR3 in DNA: TGTGCCAGCAGTGAATCGGGAGGCACTGAAGCTTTCTTT.

The chain joins TRBV19 to TRBJ1-1; no firm D call. V lost 1 base and J lost 1, with 10 bases in between. This CDR3 is 15 amino acids long. Germline V lookup: CDR1 LNHDA, CDR2 SQIVND (reference sequence). The CDR3 nucleotides read TGTGCCAGTAGTATAGTCGGCAACTCGAACACTGAAGCTTTCTTT. Protein: CASSIVGNSNTEAFF. The full variable domain, completed using reference TRBV19 and TRBJ1-1, is DGGITQSPKYLFRKEGQNVTLSCEQNLNHDAMYWYRQDPGQGLRLIYYSQIVNDFQKGDIAEGYSVSREKKESFPLTVTSAQKNPTAFYLCASSIVGNSNTEAFFGQGTRLTVV.

V gene TRBV5-5 combines with J gene TRBJ2-7; D might be TRBD1 (5 bases). V lost 4 bases to trimming and J lost 3 bases, with 14 bases between them. CDR1 and CDR2 (germline): SGHKS, YYEKEE (reference sequence). CDR3 size: 14 residues. The CDR3 here is CASSLGQIFYEQYF. The CDR3 DNA reads TGTGCCAGCAGCCTCGGACAAATCTTCTACGAGCAGTACTTC.

The chain links TRBV5-1 to TRBJ2-7, with a tentative D call TRBD1 (5 bases). Trimming removed 1 base from V and 3 bases from J, with 11 bases in between. From germline, CDR1 is SGHRS and CDR2 YFSETQ. CDR3 length equals 14 residues. CDR3 amino acids: CASSLRSGRYEQYF. The CDR3 coding sequence is TGCGCCAGCAGCTTGCGGTCAGGGCGCTACGAGCAGTACTTC.

The V gene is TRBV15, the J gene TRBJ2-3, with D possibly TRBD1 on 6 matching bases. CDR3 length: 15 amino acids. The V gene lost 5 bases and the J gene lost 0 bases, with 12 bases spanning the gap. Germline CDR1 is LNHNV and CDR2 is YYDKDF (reference sequence). The CDR3 sequence: CATSGERGSTDTQYF. The CDR3 nucleotides are TGTGCCACCAGCGGTGAGAGGGGGAGCACAGATACGCAGTATTTT.

The genes are TRBV9 and TRBJ1-4, with TRBD1 as a possible D gene (5 bases). This CDR3 has 16 amino acids. The germline V gene has CDR1 SGDLS and CDR2 YYNGEE. With 3 bases removed from V and 6 bases from J, the gap between germline ends came to 18 bases. The CDR3 DNA reads as TGTGCCAGCAGCGGGGGGGAGGGGAGGTCGGATGAAAAACTGTTTTTT. It encodes CASSGGEGRSDEKLFF.

In its sample, this clone was seen once. The chain recombines TRBV18 with TRBJ1-1; TRBD1 might be the D (6 bases). The V end lost 2 bases, the J end lost 4 bases, and 14 bases lay between the germline ends. Germline-derived CDR1 and CDR2 are KGHSH and LQKENI. The CDR3 extends over 15 amino acids. CDR3 bases: TGTGCCAGCTCACCAACCGGGGGCGGGCGCACTGAAGCTTTCTTT. Translated, it gives CASSPTGGGRTEAFF.

The genes are TRBV10-3 and TRBJ1-3; possible D gene TRBD1, 5 bases. The CDR3 consists of 14 residues. CDR1 and CDR2 (germline): ENHRY, SYGVKD. Trimming left V 4 bases short and J 4 bases short, with 11 bases between. The CDR3, as DNA: TGTGCCATCAGTGCCGCAGGGCTCGGAAACACCATATATTTT. Its translation is CAISAAGLGNTIYF.

The chain recombines TRBV29-1 with TRBJ2-1; 8 nucleotides match TRBD1. Germline CDR1 and CDR2: SQVTM and ANQGSEA. The junction had 7 bases not matched to a gene; V was cut back by 7 bases and J by 5 bases. The CDR3 totals 13 residues. The CDR3 sequence is CSARDRNDNEQFF. The CDR3 nucleotides are TGCAGCGCCCGGGACAGGAACGACAATGAGCAGTTCTTC.

This clone has only a few counts. Other DNA sequences within the sample encode an identical CDR3. The chain uses TRBV7-9 and TRBJ1-5; D is perhaps TRBD1 (5 bases). The CDR3 is 15 amino acids. The germline gives CDR1 SEHNR, CDR2 FQNEAQ (reference sequence). Between the trimmed V and J ends, which lost 4 bases and 4 bases, there was a span of 14 bases. The DNA for the CDR3 is TGTGCCAGCAGCTCAGGGAAAGTGGGTAATCAGCCCCAGCATTTT. Its protein product is CASSSGKVGNQPQHF.

The rearrangement uses TRBV18 and TRBJ1-2; a possible D gene is TRBD1 (6 bases). Trimming shortened V by 3 bases and J by 4 bases, and 15 bases separated the two germline ends. The germline gives CDR1 KGHSH, CDR2 LQKENI. The CDR3 consists of 15 residues. CDR3 sequence reads: CASSPGAGGGYGYTF. In nucleotides, the CDR3 is TGTGCCAGCTCACCGGGAGCCGGGGGCGGCTATGGCTACACCTTC.

The chain uses TRBV7-2 and TRBJ1-4, with D possibly matching TRBD1 (5 bases). CDR1 is SGHTA and CDR2 is FQGNSA in the germline V gene. Trimming pared 5 bases from V and 8 bases from J, leaving 21 bases between. The CDR3 has 16 amino acids. CDR3 bases: TGTGCCAGCAGCCGGGGCGCTGTCGGACCCGGAGAAAAACTGTTTTTT. Protein: CASSRGAVGPGEKLFF.

The J gene is TRBJ1-2, the V gene TRBV29-1; D is possibly TRBD1 (5 bases). The germline CDR1 and CDR2 sequences are SQVTM and ANQGSEA. Trimming took 0 bases from V and 4 from J, leaving 12 bases between them. This CDR3 region has 14 residues. The CDR3, as DNA: TGCAGCGTTGAAGACCGGACAAGAAGCTATGGCTACACCTTC. Translated, it gives CSVEDRTRSYGYTF. Full variable domain (missing parts from reference TRBV29-1 and TRBJ1-2): SAVISQKPSRDICQRGTSLTIQCQVDSQVTMMFWYRQQPGQSLTLIATANQGSEATYESGFVIDKFPISRPNLTFSTLTVSNMSPEDSSIYLCSVEDRTRSYGYTFGSGTRLTVV.

V usage is TRBV5-1 and J usage is TRBJ2-3, with TRBD2 as a possible D gene (6 bases). V lost 7 bases, J lost 0 bases, and 9 bases lay in between. CDR1 is SGHRS and CDR2 is YFSETQ in the germline V gene. The CDR3 is 13 amino acids. The DNA for the CDR3 is TGCGCCAGCCACGGGGGAAGCACAGATACGCAGTATTTT. It encodes CASHGGSTDTQYF.

The V and J genes are TRBV7-8 and TRBJ1-2, with D perhaps TRBD1 (5 bases). CDR1 is SGHVS and CDR2 is FQNEAQ in the germline V gene. There are 13 residues in the CDR3. With 5 bases removed from V and 8 bases from J, the gap between germline ends came to 15 bases. The CDR3 region is CASSPANDRGYTF. The DNA for the CDR3 is TGTGCCAGCAGCCCCGCCAACGACAGAGGCTACACCTTC.

This chain connects TRBV9 to TRBJ1-5; D not resolved. The V gene lost 0 bases and the J gene lost 7 bases, with 11 bases spanning the gap. CDR3 size: 14 residues. Germline CDR1 SGDLS, CDR2 YYNGEE. The CDR3 coding sequence is TGTGCCAGCAGCGTAGACGTAACGGGGCAGCCCCAGCATTTT. This sequence encodes CASSVDVTGQPQHF.

The chain joins TRBV28 to TRBJ2-2, with 11 positions matching TRBD1. The V gene end was trimmed by 4 bases and the J gene end by 7 bases; junction bases not matched to a gene: 5. The V gene's germline CDR1 is MDHEN and CDR2 SYDVKM. This CDR3 is built from 15 residues. The CDR3 nucleotides are TGTGCCAGCAGTTCCGGACAGGGGGCAGGCGGGGAGCTGTTTTTT. This sequence encodes CASSSGQGAGGELFF.

The rearrangement links TRBV29-1 to TRBJ2-5, with a weak D call TRBD1 (5 bases). Trimming removed 8 bases at V and 5 bases at J, with 18 bases between. The germline CDR1 and CDR2 sequences are SQVTM and ANQGSEA. This CDR3 spans 13 amino acids. The CDR3 DNA follows: TGCAGCACGGCCAAACAGGCCGGGGAGACCCAGTACTTC. It yields the protein CSTAKQAGETQYF.

The V call is TRBV6-5, the J call TRBJ2-7; possibly TRBD2 for D (6 bases). Germline values: CDR1 MNHEY, CDR2 SVGAGI. The V end lost 0 bases, the J end lost 2 bases, and 8 bases lay between the germline ends. The CDR3 length is 14 residues. CDR3 residues: CASSYSPGAYEQYF. CDR3 coding DNA: TGTGCCAGCAGTTACTCGCCGGGGGCCTACGAGCAGTACTTC.

This chain uses TRBV10-3 with TRBJ2-2, with D hard to call. Trimming left V 1 base short and J 5 bases short, with 8 bases between. Germline lookup yields CDR1 ENHRY and CDR2 SYGVKD. This CDR3 is built from 14 residues. The CDR3 nucleotides read TGTGCCATCAGTGAGTTGAAGGAAACCGGGGAGCTGTTTTTT. Amino acid sequence: CAISELKETGELFF.

This chain links TRBV18 with TRBJ2-3, with D perhaps TRBD1 (5 bases). This CDR3 has 16 residues. Germline CDR1 KGHSH, CDR2 LQKENI. The V end lost 3 bases, the J end lost 2 bases, and 15 bases lay between the germline ends. The CDR3 nucleotides are TGTGCCAGCTCACCGGTAGGGGAAGGATTCACAGATACGCAGTATTTT. Protein sequence: CASSPVGEGFTDTQYF.

The V call is TRBV5-1, the J call TRBJ2-7, with unresolved D. The germline V and J ends were trimmed by 0 bases and 5 bases, with 12 bases remaining between them. CDR3 length: 14 residues. Germline CDR1 is SGHRS and CDR2 is YFSETQ. The CDR3 loop reads CASSLGGTGDEQYF. The CDR3 DNA follows: TGCGCCAGCAGCTTGGGGGGAACTGGAGACGAGCAGTACTTC. Using reference TRBV5-1 and TRBJ2-7 for the parts outside the CDR3, the full variable domain is KAGVTQTPRYLIKTRGQQVTLSCSPISGHRSVSWYQQTPGQGLQFLFEYFSETQRNKGNFPGRFSGRQFSNSRSEMNVSTLELGDSALYLCASSLGGTGDEQYFGPGTRLTVT.

V and J are TRBV27 and TRBJ1-5, with D uncertain. Trimming removed 2 bases at V and 3 bases at J, with 5 bases between. CDR3 size: 13 residues. Germline V CDR1 and CDR2: MNHEY, SMNVEV (reference sequence). The CDR3 sequence: CASSLSANQPQHF. The CDR3 nucleotides read TGTGCCAGCAGTTTAAGTGCCAATCAGCCCCAGCATTTT.